This T cell receptor beta chain emerged from a study of shared clonotypes between healthy human individuals. Study-level findings and limits: Naive subsets usually exceeded memory subsets in estimated richness. In contrast to clonotypes shared by all four donors, non-shared clonotypes had lower generation probabilities.

What CD8 memory combined were CD45RO+ cells and CCR7-negative CD45RA+ TemRA cells. Germline CDR1 is MDHEN and CDR2 is SYDVKM. The CDR3 totals 14 residues. This table comes from immunoSEQ multiplex PCR, and its TCRdb copy is limited to in-frame clones, with some not included. The sample has tens of thousands of clones, 62% seen once; the top ten hold 51%. For this clone: Its antigen is unidentified.

The rearrangement uses TRBV28 and TRBJ2-5, with TRBD2 matching 10 bases. The TCR sequence derives from a man aged 25 to 40 in good health. Sequenced material: memory CD8+ T cells sorted from blood. Subset in this sample: CD45RO+ cells pooled with CCR7-negative TemRA cells. The chain's CDR3 is CVTLAGVSKETQYF. The CDR3 nucleotides read TGTGTCACGCTAGCGGGAGTTTCTAAAGAGACCCAGTACTTC. Full variable domain (outside the CDR3, taken from reference TRBV28 and TRBJ2-5): DVKVTQSSRYLVKRTGEKVFLECVQDMDHENMFWYRQDPGLGLRLIYFSYDVKMKEKGDIPEGYSVSREKKERFSLILESASTNQTSMYLCVTLAGVSKETQYFGPGTRLLVL.